These 9 T cell receptor beta chains originate from one sample sequenced in a study of T cells after yellow fever vaccination. TCRdb fed the 5' RACE reads into MiXCR, producing one record per CDR3 protein. The sample holds about 370,000 distinct CDR3 sequences, approximately 10% seen once. The sequences come from PBMCs, collected on the day of the first yellow fever vaccination. The receptors stem from a man between 18 and 29 years old who received the YFV17D yellow fever vaccine.

The chain uses TRBV7-2 and TRBJ1-3; TRBD1 matches at 7 bases. CDR1 is SGHTA and CDR2 is FQGNSA in the germline V gene. V shed 0 bases, J shed 1 base, and the junction held 0 bases outside the gene matches. This CDR3 is built from 15 residues. The CDR3 nucleotides are TGTGCCAGCAGCTTAGCGGGACAGTCTGGAAACACCATATATTTT. It yields the protein CASSLAGQSGNTIYF.

This clonotype was seen more than once but under ten times. This sequence joins TRBV4-3 and TRBJ2-3; 11 positions match TRBD2. After removal of 1 base from V and 5 bases from J, the junction contained 5 bases not matched to a gene. CDR1 and CDR2 (germline): LGHNA, YSLEER. CDR3 length equals 16 residues. The CDR3 spells CASSQGGTSGGDTQYF. CDR3 nucleotide sequence: TGCGCCAGCAGCCAAGGGGGAACTAGCGGGGGAGATACGCAGTATTTT.

V is TRBV12-3 or TRBV12-4 and J is TRBJ2-6, with 7 positions matching TRBD2. This CDR3 spans 15 amino acids. J gave up 4 bases and V 5 bases, and 5 bases lay outside the gene matches. The CDR3 region has the DNA TGTGCCAGCAGTCCGAGCGGGGCAGGGGCCAACGTCCTGACTTTC. Translating it yields CASSPSGAGANVLTF.

This clonotype was seen a few times. The chain uses TRBV6-2 or TRBV6-3 and TRBJ1-1; D gene ambiguous. V lost 2 bases to trimming and J lost 8 bases, with 12 bases between them. Per the germline V gene, CDR1 is MNHEY and CDR2 is SVGEGT. This CDR3 spans 13 amino acids. The CDR3 DNA is TGTGCCAGCAGTTACCCCCTGTTTCCGGAAGCTTTCTTT. Encoded protein: CASSYPLFPEAFF.

This clonotype was seen ten or more times. The chain is built from TRBV12-3 or TRBV12-4 and TRBJ2-1, with 10 bases lining up with TRBD2. After removal of 3 bases from V and 3 bases from J, the junction contained 8 bases not matched to a gene. The length of the CDR3 is 17 residues. The CDR3 loop reads CASSFSSGGAYYNEQFF. CDR3 DNA sequence: TGTGCCAGCAGTTTTTCGAGCGGGGGGGCCTACTACAATGAGCAGTTCTTC.

This clonotype has a single count. The genes are TRBV4-1 and TRBJ2-7; possibly TRBD1 or TRBD2 for D (7 bases each). The CDR3 length is 15 residues. Germline V lookup: CDR1 MGHRA, CDR2 YSYEKL. V was trimmed by 0 bases and J by 2 bases, leaving 11 bases between them. CDR3 sequence (DNA): TGCGCCAGCAGCCAAGAGCAGGGGGGGGCCTACGAGCAGTACTTC. Translating it yields CASSQEQGGAYEQYF.

J is TRBJ2-3 and V is TRBV28, with 10 bases aligning to TRBD2. Per the germline V gene, CDR1 is MDHEN and CDR2 is SYDVKM. The V segment lost 4 bases and the J segment 4 bases; nucleotides outside the gene matches: 11. This CDR3 is built from 17 residues. The CDR3 nucleotides are TGTGCCAGCAGTTACAGGCCTAGCGGGGGTTCCCCAGATACGCAGTATTTT. Translated: CASSYRPSGGSPDTQYF.

The chain uses TRBV19 and TRBJ2-3; D possibly corresponds to TRBD1 (6 bases). This CDR3 region has 13 residues. V lost 8 bases and J lost 1, with 10 bases in between. Germline CDR1 and CDR2: LNHDA and SQIVND (reference sequence). The CDR3 loop is CASGGQGTDTQYF. CDR3 coding DNA: TGTGCCAGTGGGGGACAAGGCACAGATACGCAGTATTTT.

This clonotype was counted many times. The rearrangement joins TRBV27 to TRBJ1-1; D is possibly TRBD1 (5 bases). Trimming removed 4 bases at V and 6 bases at J, with 15 bases between. This CDR3 is built from 14 residues. Germline-derived CDR1 and CDR2 are MNHEY and SMNVEV (reference sequence). CDR3 in amino acids: CASSSPNDRSEAFF. For the CDR3, the DNA is TGTGCCAGCAGTTCCCCGAATGACAGATCTGAAGCTTTCTTT.